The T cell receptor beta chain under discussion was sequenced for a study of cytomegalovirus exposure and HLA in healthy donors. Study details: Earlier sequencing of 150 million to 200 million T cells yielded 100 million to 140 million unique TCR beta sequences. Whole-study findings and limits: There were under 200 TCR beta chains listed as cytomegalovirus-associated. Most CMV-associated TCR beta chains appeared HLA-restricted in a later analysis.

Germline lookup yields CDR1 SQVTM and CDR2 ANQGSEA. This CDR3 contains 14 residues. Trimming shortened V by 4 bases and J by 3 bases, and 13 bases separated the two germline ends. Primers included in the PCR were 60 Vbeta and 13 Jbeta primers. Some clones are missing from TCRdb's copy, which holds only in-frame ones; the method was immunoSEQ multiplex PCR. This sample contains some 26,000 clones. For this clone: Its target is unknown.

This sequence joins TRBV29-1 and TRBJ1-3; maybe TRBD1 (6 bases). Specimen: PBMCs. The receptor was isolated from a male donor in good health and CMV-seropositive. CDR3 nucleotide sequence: TGCAGCGTTGGCGGGGGGGCTGGTGGAAACACCATATATTTT. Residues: CSVGGGAGGNTIYF.